The clone carrying this TCR beta chain was picked up a small number of times. Its antigen remains unidentified. This specimen comes from a study of early T cells in non-severe SARS-CoV-2 infection. Study-level background: Sequencing of bulk RNA from unsorted whole blood was done, without chain pairing.

The CDR3 spans 13 residues. With 5 bases removed from V and 3 bases from J, the gap between germline ends came to 10 bases. Germline V lookup: CDR1 MNHNS, CDR2 SASEGT. The protocol attached unique molecular identifiers to individual cDNA molecules. One entry per CDR3 protein, called by TCRdb with MiXCR from the 5' RACE reads. The data contain 69,000 or so distinct CDR3 sequences, about 13% of them seen just once; the ten biggest clones take up 4.5% to 6.5%. General study findings and limits: Comparison of clonotypes with VDJdb favored anti-spike CD8 responses while missing private and CD4 specificities.

This sequence was found in an adult who was a healthcare worker with PCR-confirmed SARS-CoV-2 infection or an uninfected control (not recorded which). J is TRBJ1-2 and V is TRBV6-1, with D perhaps matching TRBD1 (5 bases). Input material: whole blood. The CDR3 bases are TGTGCCAGCAGTTCCGGGACCGACTATGGCTACACCTTC. Its translation: CASSSGTDYGYTF.